A single T cell receptor beta chain is shown here with its context. Its antigen is not identified. In the PCR, 60 Vbeta and 13 Jbeta primers were used. Under the authors' procedure: Some 9.9 million shared chains were among around 80 million unique TCR beta chains counted in a later analysis. Assay: immunoSEQ multiplex PCR; the TCRdb copy retains only in-frame clones and omits some. For V, J and clone size, that table is used; D and trimming come from the DNA. The sample yields over 150,000 clones, around 80% seen once. The sample belongs to a study of cytomegalovirus exposure and HLA in healthy donors. Study background: Early released data comprised about 85 million unique TCRs from HLA-typed donors.

Study-level points and caveats: Most observed TCR sequences were rare, whereas some public TCRs were detected in many donors.

Germline loops: CDR1 SGHRS, CDR2 YFSETQ. The junction had 6 bases not matched to a gene; V was cut back by 3 bases and J by 4 bases. The CDR3 totals 18 residues. This chain links TRBV5-1 with TRBJ2-2; 16 bases line up with TRBD2. The receptor was derived from a man aged 35 to 55 in good health and CMV-seronegative. The sample was PBMCs. This CDR3 reads CASSSGLAGGPITGELFF. CDR3 coding DNA: TGCGCCAGCAGCTCGGGACTAGCGGGGGGGCCTATCACCGGGGAGCTGTTTTTT.